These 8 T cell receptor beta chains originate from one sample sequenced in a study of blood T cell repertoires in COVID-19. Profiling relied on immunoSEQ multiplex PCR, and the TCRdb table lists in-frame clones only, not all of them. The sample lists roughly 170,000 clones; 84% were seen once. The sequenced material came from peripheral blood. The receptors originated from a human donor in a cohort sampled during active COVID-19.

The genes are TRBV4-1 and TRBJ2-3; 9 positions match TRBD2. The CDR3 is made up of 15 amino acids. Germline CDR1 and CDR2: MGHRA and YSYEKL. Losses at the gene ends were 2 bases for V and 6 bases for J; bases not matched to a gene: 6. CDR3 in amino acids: CASSQLGTSIDTQYF. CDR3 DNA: TGCGCCAGCAGCCAACTGGGGACTAGCATCGATACGCAGTATTTT.

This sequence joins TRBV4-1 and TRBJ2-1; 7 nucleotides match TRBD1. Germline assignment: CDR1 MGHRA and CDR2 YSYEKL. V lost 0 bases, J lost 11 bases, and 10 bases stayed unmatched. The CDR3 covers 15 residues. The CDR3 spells CASSQDDLDRAQQFF. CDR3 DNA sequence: TGCGCCAGCAGCCAAGACGACCTCGACAGGGCCCAGCAGTTCTTC.

As DNA, the CDR3 is TGTGCCACCAGTGCCCTGGACAGGGATAGCAATCAGCCCCAGCATTTT. Translated: CATSALDRDSNQPQHF. This chain connects TRBV24-1 to TRBJ1-5; 8 nucleotides line up with TRBD1. Trimming at V came to 5 bases and at J to 0 bases, leaving 5 bases not matched to a gene. The CDR3 runs 16 residues. Germline V lookup: CDR1 KGHDR, CDR2 SFDVKD.

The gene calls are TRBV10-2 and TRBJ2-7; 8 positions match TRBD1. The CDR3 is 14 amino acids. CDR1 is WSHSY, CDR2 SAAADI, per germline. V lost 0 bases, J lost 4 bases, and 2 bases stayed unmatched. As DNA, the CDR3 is TGCGCCAGCAGTGAGTCGACAGGGGATTACGAGCAGTACTTC. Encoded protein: CASSESTGDYEQYF.

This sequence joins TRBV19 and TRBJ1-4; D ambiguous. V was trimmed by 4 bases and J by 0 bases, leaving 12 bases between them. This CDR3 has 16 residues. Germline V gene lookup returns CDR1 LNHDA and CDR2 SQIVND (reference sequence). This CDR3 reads CASSKIPDATNEKLFF. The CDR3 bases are TGTGCCAGTAGTAAGATTCCAGATGCAACTAATGAAAAACTGTTTTTT.

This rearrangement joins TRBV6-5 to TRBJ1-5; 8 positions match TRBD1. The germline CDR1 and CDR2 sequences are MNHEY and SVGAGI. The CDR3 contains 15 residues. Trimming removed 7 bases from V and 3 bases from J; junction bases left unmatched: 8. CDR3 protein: CASTRQGQDNQPQHF. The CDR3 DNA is TGTGCCAGCACCCGACAGGGACAGGACAATCAGCCCCAGCATTTT.

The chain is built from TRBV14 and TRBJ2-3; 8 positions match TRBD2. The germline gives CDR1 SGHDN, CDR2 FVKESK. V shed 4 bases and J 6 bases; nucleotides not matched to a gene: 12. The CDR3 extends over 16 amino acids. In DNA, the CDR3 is TGTGCCAGCAGCCTAGAAGCGGGGGTCCGACCTGATACGCAGTATTTT. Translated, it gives CASSLEAGVRPDTQYF.

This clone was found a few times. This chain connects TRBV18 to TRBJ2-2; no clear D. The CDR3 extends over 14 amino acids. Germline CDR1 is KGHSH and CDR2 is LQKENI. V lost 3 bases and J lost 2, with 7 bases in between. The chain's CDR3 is CASSPRPNTGELFF. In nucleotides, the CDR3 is TGTGCCAGCTCACCGAGGCCTAACACCGGGGAGCTGTTTTTT.